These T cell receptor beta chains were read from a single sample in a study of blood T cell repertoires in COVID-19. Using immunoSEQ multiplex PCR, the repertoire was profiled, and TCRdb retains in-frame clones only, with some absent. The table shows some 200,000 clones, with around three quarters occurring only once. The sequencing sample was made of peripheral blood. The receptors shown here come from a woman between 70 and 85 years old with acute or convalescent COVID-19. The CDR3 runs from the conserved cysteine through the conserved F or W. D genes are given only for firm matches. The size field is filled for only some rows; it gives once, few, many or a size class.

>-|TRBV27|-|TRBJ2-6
TGTGCCAGCAGTCCAAGCTGGGGGGCCAACGTCCTGACTTTC
CASSPSWGANVLTF
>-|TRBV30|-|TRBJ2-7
TGTGCCTGGAACACAGGGTGGGAGCAGTACTTC
CAWNTGWEQYF
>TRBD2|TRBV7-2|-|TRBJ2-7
TGTGCCAGCAGCACTCGGACTAGCGATCCCTACGAGCAGTACTTC
CASSTRTSDPYEQYF
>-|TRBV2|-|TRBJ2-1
TGTGCCAGCAGCCTATCGCAGGGGATGGCTAATGAGCAGTTCTTC
CASSLSQGMANEQFF
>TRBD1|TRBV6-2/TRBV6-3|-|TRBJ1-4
TGTGCCAGCAGCATCGATCAGACAGGGGAACGCGAAAAACTGTTTTTT
CASSIDQTGEREKLFF
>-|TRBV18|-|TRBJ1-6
TGTGCCAGCTCACCACCGGAGGGTAGTAATTCACCCCTCCACTTT
CASSPPEGSNSPLHF
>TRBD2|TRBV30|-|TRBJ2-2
TGTGCCTGGACCCCGGGTAGCGGGAGAACCGGGGAGCTGTTTTTT
CAWTPGSGRTGELFF
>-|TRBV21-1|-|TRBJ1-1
TGTGCCAGCAGCTCCTCACAAGATGAAGCTTTCTTT
CASSSSQDEAFF
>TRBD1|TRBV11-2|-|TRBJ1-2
TGTGCCAGCAGCTACCTGACAGGGTTGCAGGGCTACACCTTC
CASSYLTGLQGYTF
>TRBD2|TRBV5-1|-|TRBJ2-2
TGCGCCAGCAGCTCCGGGACTAGCCAAGCCGGGGAGCTGTTTTTT
CASSSGTSQAGELFF
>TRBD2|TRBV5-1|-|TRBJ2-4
TGCGCCAGCAGCGTGGGACTTTCGGGGGGCAAAAACATTCAGTACTTC
CASSVGLSGGKNIQYF
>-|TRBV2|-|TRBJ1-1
TGTGCCAGCATGACAGTACGGGCTTTCTTT
CASMTVRAFF
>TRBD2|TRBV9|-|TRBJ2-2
TGTGCCAGCAGCCCTAGGGTCCTAGCGGGAGGCCGGGACACCGGGGAGCTGTTTTTT
CASSPRVLAGGRDTGELFF
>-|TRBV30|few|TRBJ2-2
TGTGCCTGGAATCGCCAGGCGAACACCGGGGAGCTGTTTTTT
CAWNRQANTGELFF
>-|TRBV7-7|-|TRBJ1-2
TGTGCTAGCAGCTGTACAGGAGTCCGGTTTAACTATGGCTACACCTTC
CASSCTGVRFNYGYTF
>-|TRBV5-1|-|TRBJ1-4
TGCGCCAGCAGCTATAATTCACAGGCCCTCCGTGAAAAACTGTTTTTT
CASSYNSQALREKLFF
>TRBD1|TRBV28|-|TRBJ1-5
TGTGCCAGCAGTTTGTTTCTACAGGGGTCGTCCTCCTTGGCCCAGCATTTT
CASSLFLQGSSSLAQHF
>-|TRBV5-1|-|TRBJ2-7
TGCGCCAGCCACCAGACAGGCCAAACCTACGAGCAGTACTTC
CASHQTGQTYEQYF
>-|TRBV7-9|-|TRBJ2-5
TGTGCCAGCAGCTTTTCAGCGGGCATACAAGAGACCCAGTACTTC
CASSFSAGIQETQYF
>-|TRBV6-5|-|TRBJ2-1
TGTGCCAGCAGTACCCTAGGACACGAAAACAATGAGCAGTTCTTC
CASSTLGHENNEQFF
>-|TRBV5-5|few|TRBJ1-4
TGTGCCAGCAGCAGTGATACAGGGTCGACTAATGAAAAACTGTTTTTT
CASSSDTGSTNEKLFF
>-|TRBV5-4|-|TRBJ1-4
TGTGCCAGCAGCGGCCAGGAGGGGAGTAAGGATGAAAAACTGTTTTTT
CASSGQEGSKDEKLFF
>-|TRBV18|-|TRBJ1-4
TGTGCCAGCTCACCAAACCCCAGGGAAAAACTGTTTTTT
CASSPNPREKLFF
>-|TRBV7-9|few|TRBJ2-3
TGTGCCAGCAGCTTAAGATACTCGAGGGGCACAGATACGCAGTATTTT
CASSLRYSRGTDTQYF
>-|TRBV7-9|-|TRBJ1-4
TGTGCCAGCAGTCGACCCCAGGGTAGGAATGAAAAACTGTTTTTT
CASSRPQGRNEKLFF
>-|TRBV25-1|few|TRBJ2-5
TGTGCCAGCAGTTTAGGAGGGACCCAGTACTTC
CASSLGGTQYF
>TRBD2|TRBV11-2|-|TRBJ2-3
TGTGCCAGCAGCTTGGCGGGAGGGCCCACAGATACGCAGTATTTT
CASSLAGGPTDTQYF
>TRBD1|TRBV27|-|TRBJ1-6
TGTGCCAGCAGTTTAGTGCCGGGACAGACATATTCACCCCTCCACTTT
CASSLVPGQTYSPLHF
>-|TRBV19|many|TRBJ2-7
TGTGCCAGTAGTATTGTACAGGGAGTATCCGAGCAGTACTTC
CASSIVQGVSEQYF
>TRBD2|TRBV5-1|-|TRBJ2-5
TGCGCCAGCAGCTTGCCGGGACTAGTAGAAGAGACCCAGTACTTC
CASSLPGLVEETQYF
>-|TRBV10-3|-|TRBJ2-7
TGTGCCATCAGTGCTAAGGCAGGCTCCTCCTACGAGCAGTACTTC
CAISAKAGSSYEQYF
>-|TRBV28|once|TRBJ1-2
TGTGCCAGCAGTTTATTCTACCAGGATGGCTACACCTTC
CASSLFYQDGYTF
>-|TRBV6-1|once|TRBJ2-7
TGTGCCAGCAGTGACCAGTCCCACGAGCAGTACTTC
CASSDQSHEQYF
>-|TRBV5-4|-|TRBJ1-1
TGTGCCAGCAGCTTAGAGTATAACACTGAAGCTTTCTTT
CASSLEYNTEAFF
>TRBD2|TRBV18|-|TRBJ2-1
TGTGCCAGCTCACCTCCTAGCGGTTTCACCTACAATGAGCAGTTCTTC
CASSPPSGFTYNEQFF
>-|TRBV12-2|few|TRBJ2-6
TGTGCAAGTCGCCCCCGGTGGGGCGGAAACTCTGGGGCCAACGTCCTGACTTTC
CASRPRWGGNSGANVLTF